This T cell receptor beta chain was obtained from a study of graft-versus-host responses after intestinal transplantation. Study in general: In this cohort, recipients had multivisceral, liver-intestinal, or isolated intestinal transplants. Anti-thymocyte globulin was used for induction in all recipients, who then took tacrolimus and steroids for approximately 3 years.

Study conclusions and caveats: GvH clones were found in recipient marrow; some appeared first in ileum or blood. The presence of high graft-versus-host to host-versus-graft clonal ratios in allografts characterized patients with graft-donor T cell macrochimerism.

On this clone itself: The antigen is unknown.

The data were produced by immunoSEQ multiplex PCR, yet TCRdb's version contains in-frame clones alone and is incomplete. The data contain about 98,000 clones, roughly 80% of them singletons. The CDR3 runs 14 residues. V was pared by 2 bases and J by 8 bases, with 12 bases between. Germline V gene data show CDR1 as SGHVS and CDR2 as FNYEAQ. V is TRBV7-6 and J is TRBJ2-2, with a weak D call TRBD2 (5 bases). The sample in question was unstimulated CD8+ T cells sorted from spleen or lymph node cells, obtained before intestinal transplant. The sequence derives from a human donor who received an intestinal transplant. The CDR3 loop is CASSLSGVGGELFF. CDR3 in DNA: TGTGCCAGCAGCTTAAGCGGAGTCGGTGGGGAGCTGTTTTTT.